This is a list of T cell receptor beta chains from one sample in a study of blood T cells in healthy people across ages. TCRdb re-analysed the 5' RACE reads in MiXCR, keeping a single row per CDR3 protein. The data contain some 710,000 distinct CDR3 sequences, 22% of them singletons. Sequencing used blood. The receptors shown here come from a man in his 70s in good health. Both conserved end residues are part of each CDR3. The D gene is left open where the match is weak. Only part of the rows carry a size: once, few, many, or a class if the clone is expanded.

abundance: once
d_gene: -
v_gene: TRBV6-6
j_gene: TRBJ2-7
CDR3aa: CASSGHGGEQYF
CDR3nt: TGTGCCAGCAGTGGCCACGGGGGCGAGCAGTACTTC

abundance: few
d_gene: -
v_gene: TRBV19
j_gene: TRBJ2-5
CDR3aa: CASSISQRGETQYF
CDR3nt: TGTGCCAGTAGTATAAGCCAAAGAGGAGAGACCCAGTACTTC

abundance: few
d_gene: -
v_gene: TRBV6-6
j_gene: TRBJ2-5
CDR3aa: CASSYSLQSVGETQYF
CDR3nt: TGTGCCAGCAGTTACTCCCTCCAGAGTGTGGGGGAGACCCAGTACTTC

abundance: -
d_gene: TRBD2
v_gene: TRBV10-3
j_gene: TRBJ2-1
CDR3aa: CAIKPGLAGIQTYNEQFF
CDR3nt: TGTGCCATCAAGCCGGGACTAGCGGGCATCCAGACCTACAATGAGCAGTTCTTC

abundance: -
d_gene: TRBD1
v_gene: TRBV5-4
j_gene: TRBJ2-3
CDR3aa: CASSLYRDRGQDTQYF
CDR3nt: TGTGCCAGCAGCCTCTACCGGGACAGGGGGCAAGATACGCAGTATTTT

abundance: -
d_gene: -
v_gene: TRBV28
j_gene: TRBJ2-3
CDR3aa: CASSFEQLGGDTQYF
CDR3nt: TGTGCCAGCAGTTTTGAACAGCTCGGGGGAGATACGCAGTATTTT

abundance: few
d_gene: TRBD1
v_gene: TRBV7-8
j_gene: TRBJ2-5
CDR3aa: CASSGQGHLRETQYF
CDR3nt: TGTGCCAGCAGCGGACAGGGGCATCTAAGAGAGACCCAGTACTTC

abundance: -
d_gene: -
v_gene: TRBV4-2
j_gene: TRBJ2-3
CDR3aa: CASSQVAYAQYF
CDR3nt: TGTGCCAGCAGCCAAGTGGCCTATGCGCAGTATTTT

abundance: -
d_gene: TRBD1
v_gene: TRBV7-2
j_gene: TRBJ1-5
CDR3aa: CASSWTGASPQHF
CDR3nt: TGTGCCAGCAGCTGGACAGGGGCATCGCCCCAGCATTTT

abundance: -
d_gene: -
v_gene: TRBV28
j_gene: TRBJ1-1
CDR3aa: CASSLQQGIAEAFF
CDR3nt: TGTGCCAGCAGTTTACAGCAGGGGATCGCTGAAGCTTTCTTT

abundance: few
d_gene: -
v_gene: TRBV4-1
j_gene: TRBJ1-2
CDR3aa: CASSQDWRDYGYTF
CDR3nt: TGCGCCAGCAGCCAAGATTGGAGGGACTATGGCTACACCTTC

abundance: -
d_gene: TRBD2
v_gene: TRBV6-5
j_gene: TRBJ2-3
CDR3aa: CASSYFGGGTDTQYF
CDR3nt: TGTGCCAGCAGTTACTTCGGGGGGGGCACAGATACGCAGTATTTT

abundance: -
d_gene: -
v_gene: TRBV29-1
j_gene: TRBJ1-3
CDR3aa: CSVDTKHRDISGNTIYF
CDR3nt: TGCAGCGTTGATACAAAACATCGGGACATCTCTGGAAACACCATATATTTT

abundance: -
d_gene: -
v_gene: TRBV6-2/TRBV6-3
j_gene: TRBJ2-3
CDR3aa: CASRITATDTQYF
CDR3nt: TGTGCCAGCAGGATAACCGCCACAGATACGCAGTATTTT

abundance: -
d_gene: -
v_gene: TRBV7-9
j_gene: TRBJ1-2
CDR3aa: CASSPMLQGLGYTF
CDR3nt: TGTGCCAGCAGCCCCATGTTGCAGGGTCTGGGCTACACCTTC

abundance: few
d_gene: -
v_gene: TRBV18
j_gene: TRBJ2-3
CDR3aa: CASSPLTETSTDTQYF
CDR3nt: TGTGCCAGCTCACCTCTGACAGAAACTAGCACAGATACGCAGTATTTT

abundance: many
d_gene: -
v_gene: TRBV28
j_gene: TRBJ1-2
CDR3aa: CASSLEGRGYTF
CDR3nt: TGTGCCAGCAGTTTAGAGGGTAGGGGCTACACCTTC

abundance: few
d_gene: TRBD2
v_gene: TRBV29-1
j_gene: TRBJ2-5
CDR3aa: CSVEVPPSGLVRAQYF
CDR3nt: TGCAGCGTTGAAGTCCCCCCCTCGGGACTAGTTCGGGCCCAGTACTTC

abundance: -
d_gene: -
v_gene: TRBV7-2
j_gene: TRBJ1-1
CDR3aa: CASSLIGNTEAFF
CDR3nt: TGTGCCAGCAGCTTAATTGGTAACACTGAAGCTTTCTTT

abundance: -
d_gene: -
v_gene: TRBV7-9
j_gene: TRBJ1-6
CDR3aa: CASTDTGYPNSPLHF
CDR3nt: TGTGCCAGCACAGATACAGGGTATCCTAATTCACCCCTCCACTTT

abundance: few
d_gene: TRBD1
v_gene: TRBV7-2
j_gene: TRBJ1-2
CDR3aa: CASSLVARQGNGYTF
CDR3nt: TGTGCCAGCAGCTTGGTGGCTAGACAGGGGAACGGCTACACCTTC

abundance: -
d_gene: -
v_gene: TRBV14
j_gene: TRBJ2-7
CDR3aa: CASSQERGGTFGEQYF
CDR3nt: TGTGCCAGCAGCCAAGAGAGGGGGGGGACCTTCGGCGAGCAGTACTTC

abundance: -
d_gene: TRBD1
v_gene: TRBV11-1
j_gene: TRBJ2-1
CDR3aa: CASSSTGTGANEQFF
CDR3nt: TGTGCCAGCAGCTCCACAGGGACAGGGGCCAATGAGCAGTTCTTC

abundance: -
d_gene: -
v_gene: TRBV18
j_gene: TRBJ2-2
CDR3aa: CASSPQESGELFF
CDR3nt: TGTGCCAGCTCACCGCAGGAATCCGGGGAGCTGTTTTTT

abundance: many
d_gene: -
v_gene: TRBV27
j_gene: TRBJ2-1
CDR3aa: CASRAVDEQFF
CDR3nt: TGTGCCAGCCGAGCCGTGGATGAGCAGTTCTTC

abundance: -
d_gene: -
v_gene: TRBV7-9
j_gene: TRBJ2-4
CDR3aa: CASSLARSAKNIQYF
CDR3nt: TGTGCCAGCAGCTTAGCGCGGAGTGCCAAAAACATTCAGTACTTC

abundance: -
d_gene: -
v_gene: TRBV10-2
j_gene: TRBJ2-5
CDR3aa: CASSESGVRRRGETQYF
CDR3nt: TGCGCCAGCAGTGAGTCTGGTGTTCGCCGGAGGGGTGAGACCCAGTACTTC

abundance: -
d_gene: -
v_gene: TRBV12-3/TRBV12-4
j_gene: TRBJ2-3
CDR3aa: CASSLSAVGRDTQYF
CDR3nt: TGTGCCAGCAGTTTATCCGCGGTCGGTAGGGATACGCAGTATTTT

abundance: -
d_gene: -
v_gene: TRBV28
j_gene: TRBJ2-3
CDR3aa: CASSSPGLTDTQYF
CDR3nt: TGTGCCAGCAGTAGTCCCGGTCTCACAGATACGCAGTATTTT

abundance: few
d_gene: -
v_gene: TRBV29-1
j_gene: TRBJ1-3
CDR3aa: CSVALPGRYF
CDR3nt: TGCAGCGTCGCCTTGCCGGGACGGTATTTT

abundance: -
d_gene: TRBD1
v_gene: TRBV28
j_gene: TRBJ1-2
CDR3aa: CASSLTSQGAHGYTF
CDR3nt: TGTGCCAGCAGTCTCACTTCACAGGGGGCTCATGGCTACACCTTC

abundance: -
d_gene: TRBD1
v_gene: TRBV20-1
j_gene: TRBJ1-5
CDR3aa: CSAPGTVSNQPQHF
CDR3nt: TGCAGTGCTCCCGGGACAGTTAGCAATCAGCCCCAGCATTTT

abundance: few
d_gene: -
v_gene: TRBV7-9
j_gene: TRBJ2-7
CDR3aa: CASSREYEQYF
CDR3nt: TGTGCCAGTAGCCGCGAGTACGAGCAGTACTTC

abundance: many
d_gene: -
v_gene: TRBV11-2
j_gene: TRBJ2-1
CDR3aa: CASSPGGSYNEQFF
CDR3nt: TGTGCCAGCAGCCCCGGCGGCTCCTACAATGAGCAGTTCTTC

abundance: few
d_gene: TRBD1
v_gene: TRBV7-9
j_gene: TRBJ2-1
CDR3aa: CASSLGQGSFSNEQFF
CDR3nt: TGTGCCAGCAGCTTAGGACAGGGTAGTTTCTCTAATGAGCAGTTCTTC

abundance: few
d_gene: TRBD1
v_gene: TRBV29-1
j_gene: TRBJ1-1
CDR3aa: CSVGFERTGQNQDQAFF
CDR3nt: TGCAGCGTTGGATTTGAGAGGACAGGGCAAAACCAAGACCAGGCTTTCTTT

abundance: -
d_gene: -
v_gene: TRBV2
j_gene: TRBJ2-1
CDR3aa: CASSESGLSYNEQFF
CDR3nt: TGTGCCAGCAGTGAGTCAGGACTCTCCTACAATGAGCAGTTCTTC

abundance: -
d_gene: -
v_gene: TRBV5-1
j_gene: TRBJ2-4
CDR3aa: CASTMNPPTAKNIQYF
CDR3nt: TGCGCCAGCACAATGAACCCCCCGACGGCCAAAAACATTCAGTACTTC

abundance: -
d_gene: -
v_gene: TRBV20-1
j_gene: TRBJ1-4
CDR3aa: CSAIPLSTTNEKLFF
CDR3nt: TGCAGTGCCATCCCCCTCAGTACAACTAATGAAAAACTGTTTTTT

abundance: -
d_gene: TRBD2
v_gene: TRBV28
j_gene: TRBJ2-7
CDR3aa: CIAGGQYEQYF
CDR3nt: TGTATAGCGGGGGGCCAGTACGAGCAGTACTTC

abundance: few
d_gene: TRBD1
v_gene: TRBV6-6
j_gene: TRBJ1-1
CDR3aa: CASRLSQGVEAFF
CDR3nt: TGTGCCAGCAGGCTGAGTCAGGGGGTTGAAGCTTTCTTT

abundance: -
d_gene: -
v_gene: TRBV12-3/TRBV12-4
j_gene: TRBJ2-3
CDR3aa: CASSFRAGADTQYF
CDR3nt: TGTGCCAGCAGTTTCAGGGCAGGGGCAGATACGCAGTATTTT

abundance: few
d_gene: TRBD1
v_gene: TRBV6-6
j_gene: TRBJ1-2
CDR3aa: CASSYPNTGGLIYANYGYTF
CDR3nt: TGTGCCAGCAGTTACCCCAATACAGGGGGCCTAATCTATGCTAACTATGGCTACACCTTC

abundance: few
d_gene: TRBD1
v_gene: TRBV3-1
j_gene: TRBJ2-5
CDR3aa: CASSKTGGEETQYF
CDR3nt: TGTGCCAGCAGTAAGACAGGGGGGGAAGAGACCCAGTACTTC

abundance: -
d_gene: -
v_gene: TRBV6-2/TRBV6-3
j_gene: TRBJ1-2
CDR3aa: CASSYAGYGYTF
CDR3nt: TGTGCCAGCAGTTATGCAGGGTATGGCTACACCTTC

abundance: few
d_gene: -
v_gene: TRBV5-1
j_gene: TRBJ2-5
CDR3aa: CASSLGAEGKFF
CDR3nt: TGCGCCAGCAGCTTGGGTGCAGAGGGGAAGTTCTTC

abundance: few
d_gene: -
v_gene: TRBV4-3
j_gene: TRBJ1-2
CDR3aa: CASSQDPDSYYGYTF
CDR3nt: TGCGCCAGCAGCCAAGATCCCGACAGTTACTATGGCTACACCTTC

abundance: few
d_gene: -
v_gene: TRBV29-1
j_gene: TRBJ1-2
CDR3aa: CSVEDRGLRGYTF
CDR3nt: TGCAGCGTTGAAGATCGGGGGTTAAGGGGCTACACCTTC

abundance: few
d_gene: -
v_gene: TRBV12-3/TRBV12-4
j_gene: TRBJ1-2
CDR3aa: CASSRTDDSFGGYTF
CDR3nt: TGTGCCAGCAGCCGGACAGATGATTCTTTCGGGGGCTACACCTTC

abundance: -
d_gene: TRBD2
v_gene: TRBV28
j_gene: TRBJ2-2
CDR3aa: CASSWLAGGSGELFF
CDR3nt: TGTGCCAGCAGTTGGTTAGCGGGGGGGTCCGGGGAGCTGTTTTTT

abundance: -
d_gene: TRBD2
v_gene: TRBV3-1
j_gene: TRBJ2-5
CDR3aa: CASSQDLGLAGGETQYF
CDR3nt: TGTGCCAGCAGCCAAGATCTTGGACTAGCGGGAGGAGAGACCCAGTACTTC

abundance: -
d_gene: TRBD2
v_gene: TRBV5-5
j_gene: TRBJ2-3
CDR3aa: CASSLGRQRGGGTDTQYF
CDR3nt: TGTGCCAGCAGCTTGGGAAGACAGCGGGGGGGCGGCACAGATACGCAGTATTTT

abundance: few
d_gene: -
v_gene: TRBV29-1
j_gene: TRBJ2-1
CDR3aa: CSSFKSSYNEQFF
CDR3nt: TGCAGCTCATTTAAGAGCTCCTACAATGAGCAGTTCTTC

abundance: few
d_gene: TRBD1
v_gene: TRBV7-9
j_gene: TRBJ1-1
CDR3aa: CASSRGDSSTEAFF
CDR3nt: TGTGCCAGCAGCCGAGGGGACAGTAGCACTGAAGCTTTCTTT

abundance: -
d_gene: -
v_gene: TRBV6-6
j_gene: TRBJ1-6
CDR3aa: CASSGSYNSSLHF
CDR3nt: TGTGCCAGCTCGGGGTCCTATAATTCATCCCTCCACTTT

abundance: -
d_gene: TRBD2
v_gene: TRBV9
j_gene: TRBJ2-1
CDR3aa: CASSVGGGAWYNEQFF
CDR3nt: TGTGCCAGCAGCGTAGGGGGGGGTGCATGGTACAATGAGCAGTTCTTC

abundance: -
d_gene: -
v_gene: TRBV20-1
j_gene: TRBJ2-3
CDR3aa: CSARGQLATDTQYF
CDR3nt: TGCAGTGCTAGAGGGCAGCTGGCCACAGATACGCAGTATTTT